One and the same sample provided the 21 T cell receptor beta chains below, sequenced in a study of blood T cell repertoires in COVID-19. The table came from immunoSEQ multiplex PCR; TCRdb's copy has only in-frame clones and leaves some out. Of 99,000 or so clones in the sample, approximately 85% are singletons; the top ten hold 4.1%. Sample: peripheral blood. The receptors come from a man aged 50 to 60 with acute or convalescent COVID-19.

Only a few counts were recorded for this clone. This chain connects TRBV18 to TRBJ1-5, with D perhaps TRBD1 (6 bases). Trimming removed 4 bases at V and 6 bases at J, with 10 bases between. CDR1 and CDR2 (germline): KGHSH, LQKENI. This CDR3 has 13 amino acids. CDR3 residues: CASSRGQGQPQHF. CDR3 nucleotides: TGTGCCAGCTCACGGGGGCAAGGTCAGCCCCAGCATTTT.

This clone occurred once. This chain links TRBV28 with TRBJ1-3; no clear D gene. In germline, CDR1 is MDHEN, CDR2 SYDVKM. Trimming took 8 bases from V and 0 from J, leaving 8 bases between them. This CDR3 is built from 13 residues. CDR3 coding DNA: TGTGCCAGCGGACTAGACTCTGGAAACACCATATATTTT. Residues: CASGLDSGNTIYF.

The CDR3 reads CSAPIKETQYF. CDR3 in DNA: TGCAGTGCTCCTATCAAAGAGACCCAGTACTTC. The chain recombines TRBV20-1 with TRBJ2-5, with D unresolved. The ends were cut back, 5 bases at V and 3 bases at J, with 7 bases in the middle. CDR3 length: 11 residues. Germline CDR1 reads DFQATT; CDR2 reads SNEGSKA (reference sequence).

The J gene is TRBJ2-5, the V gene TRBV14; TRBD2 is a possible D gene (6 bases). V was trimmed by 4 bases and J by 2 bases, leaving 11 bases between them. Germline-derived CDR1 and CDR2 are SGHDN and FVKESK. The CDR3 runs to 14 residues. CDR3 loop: CASSRDWRQETQYF. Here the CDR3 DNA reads TGTGCCAGCAGCCGGGACTGGCGACAAGAGACCCAGTACTTC.

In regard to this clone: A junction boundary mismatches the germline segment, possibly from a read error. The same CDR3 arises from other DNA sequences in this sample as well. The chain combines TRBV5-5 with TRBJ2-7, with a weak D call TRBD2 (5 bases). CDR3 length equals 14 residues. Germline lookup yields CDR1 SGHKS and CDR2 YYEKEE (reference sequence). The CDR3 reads CASSLYGSSYEQYF. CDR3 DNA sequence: TGTGCCAGCAGCTTGTATGGGAGCTCCTATGAGCAGTACTTC.

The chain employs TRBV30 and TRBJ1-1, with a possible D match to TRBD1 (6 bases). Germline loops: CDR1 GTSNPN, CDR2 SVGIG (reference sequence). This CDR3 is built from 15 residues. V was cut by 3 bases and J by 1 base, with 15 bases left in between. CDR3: CAWRPLTGKNTEAFF. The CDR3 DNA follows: TGTGCCTGGAGACCTTTGACAGGAAAGAACACTGAAGCTTTCTTT. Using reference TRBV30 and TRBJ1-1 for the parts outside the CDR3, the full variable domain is SQTIHQWPATLVQPVGSPLSLECTVEGTSNPNLYWYRQAAGRGLQLLFYSVGIGQISSEVPQNLSASRPQDRQFILSSKKLLLSDSGFYLCAWRPLTGKNTEAFFGQGTRLTVV.

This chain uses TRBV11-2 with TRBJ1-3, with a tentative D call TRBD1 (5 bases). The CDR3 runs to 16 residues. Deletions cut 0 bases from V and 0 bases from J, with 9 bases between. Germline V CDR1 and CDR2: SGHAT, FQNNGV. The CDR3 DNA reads TGTGCCAGCAGCTTAGAGGGGGGTTTCTCTGGAAACACCATATATTTT. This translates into CASSLEGGFSGNTIYF. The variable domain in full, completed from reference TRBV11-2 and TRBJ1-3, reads EAGVAQSPRYKIIEKRQSVAFWCNPISGHATLYWYQQILGQGPKLLIQFQNNGVVDDSQLPKDRFSAERLKGVDSTLKIQPAKLEDSAVYLCASSLEGGFSGNTIYFGEGSWLTVV.

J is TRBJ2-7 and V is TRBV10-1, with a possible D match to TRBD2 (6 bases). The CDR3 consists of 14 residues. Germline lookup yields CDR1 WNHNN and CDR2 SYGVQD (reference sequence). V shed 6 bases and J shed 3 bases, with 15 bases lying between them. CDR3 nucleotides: TGCGCCAGCAGCGCAGGGACTCTGGGCTACGAGCAGTACTTC. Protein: CASSAGTLGYEQYF.

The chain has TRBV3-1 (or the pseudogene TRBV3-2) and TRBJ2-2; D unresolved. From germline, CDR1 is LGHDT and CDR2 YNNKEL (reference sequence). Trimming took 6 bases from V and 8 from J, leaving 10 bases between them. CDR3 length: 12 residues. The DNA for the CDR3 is TGTGCCAGCAGTCATAGCCTGGGGGAGCTGTTTTTT. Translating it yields CASSHSLGELFF.

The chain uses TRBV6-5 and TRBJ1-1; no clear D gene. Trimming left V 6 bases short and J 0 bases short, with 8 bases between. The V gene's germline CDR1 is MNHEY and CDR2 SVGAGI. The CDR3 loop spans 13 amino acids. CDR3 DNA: TGTGCCAGCAGGGCGGGGATGAACACTGAAGCTTTCTTT. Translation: CASRAGMNTEAFF.

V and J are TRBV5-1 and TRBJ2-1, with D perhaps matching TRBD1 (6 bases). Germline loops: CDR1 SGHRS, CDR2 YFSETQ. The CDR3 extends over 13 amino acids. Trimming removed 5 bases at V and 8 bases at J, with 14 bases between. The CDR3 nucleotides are TGCGCCAGCAGACGAACAGGGTCCGATGAGCAGTTCTTC. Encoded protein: CASRRTGSDEQFF.

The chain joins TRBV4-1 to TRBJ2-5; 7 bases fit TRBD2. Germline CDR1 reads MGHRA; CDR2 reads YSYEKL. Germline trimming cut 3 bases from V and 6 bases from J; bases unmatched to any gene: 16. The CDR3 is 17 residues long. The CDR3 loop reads CASSQSGLDPIGKTQYF. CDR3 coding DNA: TGCGCCAGCAGCCAGAGCGGACTAGACCCGATTGGCAAGACCCAGTACTTC.

The CDR3: CASSPDRSSYEQYF. CDR3 nucleotide sequence: TGTGCCAGCAGCCCCGACAGGAGCTCCTACGAGCAGTACTTC. The chain carries TRBV5-4 and TRBJ2-7; TRBD1 might be the D (6 bases). Trimming took 4 bases from V and 0 from J, leaving 11 bases between them. The CDR3 extends over 14 amino acids. From germline, CDR1 is SGHNT and CDR2 YYREEE (reference sequence).

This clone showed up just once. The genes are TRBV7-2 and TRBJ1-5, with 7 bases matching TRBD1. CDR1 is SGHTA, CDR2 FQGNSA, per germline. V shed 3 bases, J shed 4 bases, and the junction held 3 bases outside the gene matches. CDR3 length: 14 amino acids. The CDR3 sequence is CASSLRDRNQPQHF. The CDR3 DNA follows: TGTGCCAGCAGCTTGAGGGACAGAAATCAGCCCCAGCATTTT.

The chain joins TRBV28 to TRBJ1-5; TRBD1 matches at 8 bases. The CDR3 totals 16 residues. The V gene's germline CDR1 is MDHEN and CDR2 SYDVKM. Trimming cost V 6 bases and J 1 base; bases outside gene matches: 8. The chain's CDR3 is CASRLDRDGSNQPQHF. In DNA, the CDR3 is TGTGCCAGCAGGTTGGACAGGGATGGAAGCAATCAGCCCCAGCATTTT.

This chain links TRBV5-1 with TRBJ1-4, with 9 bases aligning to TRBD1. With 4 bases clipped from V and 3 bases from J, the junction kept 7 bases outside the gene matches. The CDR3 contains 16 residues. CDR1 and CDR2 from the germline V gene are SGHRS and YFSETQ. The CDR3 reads CASSTGTGTANEKLFF. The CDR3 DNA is TGCGCCAGCAGCACGGGGACAGGGACGGCTAATGAAAAACTGTTTTTT.

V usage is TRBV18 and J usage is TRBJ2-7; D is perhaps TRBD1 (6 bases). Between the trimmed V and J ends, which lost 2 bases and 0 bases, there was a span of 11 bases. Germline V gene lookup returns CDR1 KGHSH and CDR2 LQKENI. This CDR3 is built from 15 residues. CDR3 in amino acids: CASSPGTIRSYEQYF. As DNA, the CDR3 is TGTGCCAGCTCACCAGGGACAATCCGCTCCTACGAGCAGTACTTC.

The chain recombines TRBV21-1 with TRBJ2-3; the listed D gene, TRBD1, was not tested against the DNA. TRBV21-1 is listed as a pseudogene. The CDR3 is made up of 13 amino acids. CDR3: CASLGTATDTQYF. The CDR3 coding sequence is TGTGCCAGCTTAGGGACAGCCACAGATACGCAGTATTTT.

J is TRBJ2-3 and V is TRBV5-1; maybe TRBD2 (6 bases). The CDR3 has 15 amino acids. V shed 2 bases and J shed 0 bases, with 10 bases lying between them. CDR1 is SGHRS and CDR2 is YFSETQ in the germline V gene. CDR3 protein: CASSLSLASTDTQYF. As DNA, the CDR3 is TGCGCCAGCAGCTTATCCCTAGCGAGCACAGATACGCAGTATTTT.

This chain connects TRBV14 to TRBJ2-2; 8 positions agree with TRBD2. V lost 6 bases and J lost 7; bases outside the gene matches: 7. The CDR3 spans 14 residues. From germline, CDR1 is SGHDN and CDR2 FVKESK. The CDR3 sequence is CASRPGGPGGELFF. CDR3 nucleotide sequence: TGTGCCAGCAGACCGGGGGGGCCCGGCGGGGAGCTGTTTTTT.

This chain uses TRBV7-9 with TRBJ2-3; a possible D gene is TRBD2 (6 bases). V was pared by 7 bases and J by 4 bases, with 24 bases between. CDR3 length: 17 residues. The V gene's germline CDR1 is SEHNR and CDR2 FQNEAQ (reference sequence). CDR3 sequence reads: CASIQFRDSRQSDTQYF. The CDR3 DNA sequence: TGTGCCAGCATCCAATTCCGGGACTCCCGCCAGTCAGATACGCAGTATTTT. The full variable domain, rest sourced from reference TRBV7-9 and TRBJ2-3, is DTGVSQNPRHKITKRGQNVTFRCDPISEHNRLYWYRQTLGQGPEFLTYFQNEAQLEKSRLLSDRFSAERPKGSFSTLEIQRTEQGDSAMYLCASIQFRDSRQSDTQYFGPGTRLTVL.